The rows below give T cell receptor beta chains drawn from one sample of a study of cytomegalovirus exposure and HLA in healthy donors. Using immunoSEQ multiplex PCR, the repertoire was profiled, and TCRdb retains in-frame clones only, with some absent. The repertoire holds about 160,000 clones, with 65% to 85% as singletons. The sample was PBMCs. These receptors all come from a woman aged 45-65 years in good health and CMV-seropositive. The CDR3 runs from the conserved cysteine through the conserved F or W. Fields, in order: clone size, D gene, V gene, J gene, CDR3 protein, CDR3 DNA. D genes are given only for firm matches. Clone size, where shown, is once, few, many, or a class for clones that have expanded.

clone_size: many
d_call: -
v_call: TRBV4-1
j_call: TRBJ1-4
cdr3_aa: CASSPPDSYNEKLFF
cdr3_nt: TGCGCCAGCAGCCCACCGGACAGTTATAATGAAAAACTGTTTTTT

clone_size: -
d_call: -
v_call: TRBV23-1
j_call: TRBJ1-2
cdr3_aa: CASGGEWVRDWGYTF
cdr3_nt: TGCGCCAGCGGGGGGGAATGGGTTCGAGATTGGGGCTACACCTTC

clone_size: -
d_call: TRBD2
v_call: TRBV5-1
j_call: TRBJ2-3
cdr3_aa: CASSLPSGETDTQYF
cdr3_nt: TGCGCCAGCAGCTTGCCTAGCGGGGAGACGGATACGCAGTATTTT

clone_size: -
d_call: -
v_call: TRBV19
j_call: TRBJ2-7
cdr3_aa: CARTGFYEQYF
cdr3_nt: TGTGCCAGAACAGGGTTCTACGAGCAGTACTTC

clone_size: -
d_call: -
v_call: TRBV28
j_call: TRBJ1-5
cdr3_aa: CASSLSVPIQPQHF
cdr3_nt: TGTGCCAGCAGTTTATCGGTCCCTATTCAGCCCCAGCATTTT

clone_size: once
d_call: TRBD1
v_call: TRBV2
j_call: TRBJ1-6
cdr3_aa: CASSEGQNYNSPLHF
cdr3_nt: TGTGCCAGCAGTGAGGGACAGAACTATAATTCACCCCTCCACTTT

clone_size: -
d_call: TRBD1
v_call: TRBV5-1
j_call: TRBJ2-7
cdr3_aa: CASSPDRGVYEQYF
cdr3_nt: TGCGCCAGCAGCCCGGACAGGGGAGTCTACGAGCAGTACTTC

clone_size: few
d_call: -
v_call: TRBV7-2
j_call: TRBJ2-7
cdr3_aa: CASSLGWGGAYEQYF
cdr3_nt: TGTGCCAGCAGCTTAGGTTGGGGGGGGGCATACGAGCAGTACTTC

clone_size: -
d_call: -
v_call: TRBV2
j_call: TRBJ1-1
cdr3_aa: CASSELRLAFF
cdr3_nt: TGTGCCAGCAGTGAATTACGGTTAGCTTTCTTT

clone_size: few
d_call: -
v_call: TRBV9
j_call: TRBJ2-3
cdr3_aa: CASSVVPSSSPDTQYF
cdr3_nt: TGTGCCAGCAGCGTAGTCCCTAGCAGCAGCCCAGATACGCAGTATTTT

clone_size: -
d_call: TRBD1
v_call: TRBV7-6
j_call: TRBJ1-2
cdr3_aa: CASSSVTGESGYTF
cdr3_nt: TGTGCCAGCAGCTCCGTGACAGGGGAATCGGGCTACACCTTC

clone_size: -
d_call: TRBD2
v_call: TRBV2
j_call: TRBJ2-5
cdr3_aa: CASSEVLGLGETQYF
cdr3_nt: TGTGCCAGCAGTGAAGTCTTGGGACTAGGGGAGACCCAGTACTTC

clone_size: -
d_call: TRBD1
v_call: TRBV4-1
j_call: TRBJ1-2
cdr3_aa: CASSPLDRETDSYTF
cdr3_nt: TGCGCCAGCAGCCCATTGGACAGGGAGACGGATAGCTACACCTTC

clone_size: -
d_call: TRBD1
v_call: TRBV15
j_call: TRBJ1-5
cdr3_aa: CATSRDLHRGRLSNQPQHF
cdr3_nt: TGTGCCACCAGCAGAGACCTACACAGGGGCCGACTTAGCAATCAGCCCCAGCATTTT

clone_size: few
d_call: -
v_call: TRBV29-1
j_call: TRBJ1-3
cdr3_aa: CSVEVSSGNTIYF
cdr3_nt: TGCAGCGTTGAAGTATCGTCTGGAAACACCATATATTTT

clone_size: few
d_call: TRBD2
v_call: TRBV2
j_call: TRBJ2-7
cdr3_aa: CASKMTGLATVEQYF
cdr3_nt: TGTGCCAGCAAAATGACGGGACTAGCGACCGTCGAGCAGTACTTC

clone_size: -
d_call: TRBD2
v_call: TRBV9
j_call: TRBJ2-5
cdr3_aa: CASSAGGLAGGQETQYF
cdr3_nt: TGTGCCAGCAGCGCCGGGGGGCTAGCGGGAGGACAAGAGACCCAGTACTTC

clone_size: once
d_call: TRBD1
v_call: TRBV19
j_call: TRBJ1-1
cdr3_aa: CASSARTGGRFTEAFF
cdr3_nt: TGTGCCAGTAGTGCCCGGACAGGGGGCCGTTTCACTGAAGCTTTCTTT

clone_size: once
d_call: -
v_call: TRBV9
j_call: TRBJ1-1
cdr3_aa: CASSAPPVNTEAFF
cdr3_nt: TGTGCCAGCAGCGCCCCCCCCGTGAACACTGAAGCTTTCTTT

clone_size: few
d_call: TRBD2
v_call: TRBV5-6
j_call: TRBJ2-1
cdr3_aa: CASSRTSNEQFF
cdr3_nt: TGTGCCAGCAGCCGGACTAGCAATGAGCAGTTCTTC

clone_size: -
d_call: TRBD1
v_call: TRBV10-3
j_call: TRBJ2-2
cdr3_aa: CAITGQGNTGELFF
cdr3_nt: TGTGCCATCACTGGACAGGGAAACACCGGGGAGCTGTTTTTT

clone_size: -
d_call: TRBD2
v_call: TRBV11-2
j_call: TRBJ2-1
cdr3_aa: CASSLVGGGARNEQFF
cdr3_nt: TGTGCCAGCAGCTTAGTGGGCGGGGGGGCACGCAATGAGCAGTTCTTC

clone_size: once
d_call: -
v_call: TRBV18
j_call: TRBJ2-2
cdr3_aa: CASSPKGSDGELFF
cdr3_nt: TGTGCCAGCTCCCCCAAGGGGTCGGACGGGGAGCTGTTTTTT

clone_size: -
d_call: -
v_call: TRBV6-1
j_call: TRBJ1-3
cdr3_aa: CASSLQESGNTIYF
cdr3_nt: TGTGCCAGCAGCCTACAGGAGTCTGGAAACACCATATATTTT

clone_size: -
d_call: -
v_call: TRBV18
j_call: TRBJ1-3
cdr3_aa: CASSPKEKGNTIYF
cdr3_nt: TGTGCCAGCTCACCAAAGGAGAAAGGAAACACCATATATTTT

clone_size: -
d_call: -
v_call: TRBV4-1
j_call: TRBJ1-5
cdr3_aa: CASSLSGVNQPQHF
cdr3_nt: TGCGCCAGCAGCCTCTCAGGGGTCAATCAGCCCCAGCATTTT

clone_size: -
d_call: TRBD1
v_call: TRBV5-6
j_call: TRBJ2-7
cdr3_aa: CASSLQGAPLYEQYF
cdr3_nt: TGTGCCAGCAGCTTGCAGGGGGCGCCCCTCTACGAGCAGTACTTC

clone_size: -
d_call: TRBD1
v_call: TRBV7-9
j_call: TRBJ2-7
cdr3_aa: CASSGGQGGVSYEQYF
cdr3_nt: TGTGCCAGCAGCGGTGGACAGGGGGGAGTCTCCTACGAGCAGTACTTC

clone_size: -
d_call: TRBD1
v_call: TRBV19
j_call: TRBJ1-1
cdr3_aa: CASSIDNRGSAEAFF
cdr3_nt: TGTGCCAGTAGTATAGATAACAGGGGTTCCGCTGAAGCTTTCTTT

clone_size: -
d_call: TRBD1
v_call: TRBV5-8
j_call: TRBJ1-5
cdr3_aa: CASSYRGRNQPQHF
cdr3_nt: TGTGCCAGCAGCTACAGGGGTCGGAATCAGCCCCAGCATTTT

clone_size: -
d_call: TRBD1
v_call: TRBV18
j_call: TRBJ1-1
cdr3_aa: CASSPPNRGEAFF
cdr3_nt: TGTGCCAGCTCACCACCGAACAGGGGAGAAGCTTTCTTT

clone_size: -
d_call: TRBD1
v_call: TRBV11-2
j_call: TRBJ1-1
cdr3_aa: CASSHPGGGHTEAFF
cdr3_nt: TGTGCCAGCAGCCACCCTGGAGGGGGCCATACTGAAGCTTTCTTT

clone_size: -
d_call: -
v_call: TRBV18
j_call: TRBJ1-6
cdr3_aa: CASSPDSLNSPLHF
cdr3_nt: TGTGCCAGCTCACCGGACAGCTTGAATTCACCCCTCCACTTT

clone_size: -
d_call: -
v_call: TRBV7-3
j_call: TRBJ2-2
cdr3_aa: CASSLGASGSTGELFF
cdr3_nt: TGTGCCAGCAGTCTGGGGGCCAGCGGATCAACCGGGGAGCTGTTTTTT

clone_size: -
d_call: -
v_call: TRBV13
j_call: TRBJ1-5
cdr3_aa: CAARYSNQPQHF
cdr3_nt: TGTGCCGCGCGGTATAGCAATCAGCCCCAGCATTTT

clone_size: -
d_call: -
v_call: TRBV5-4
j_call: TRBJ1-2
cdr3_aa: CASSLAGTRHGYTF
cdr3_nt: TGTGCCAGCAGCTTGGCGGGGACTCGTCATGGCTACACCTTC

clone_size: few
d_call: -
v_call: TRBV4-2
j_call: TRBJ2-7
cdr3_aa: CASSQRSDEQYF
cdr3_nt: TGTGCCAGCAGCCAACGTTCTGACGAGCAGTACTTC

clone_size: -
d_call: -
v_call: TRBV7-6
j_call: TRBJ2-2
cdr3_aa: CASSSGHSNTGELFF
cdr3_nt: TGTGCCAGCAGCTCGGGACATTCGAACACCGGGGAGCTGTTTTTT

clone_size: few
d_call: TRBD1
v_call: TRBV18
j_call: TRBJ1-3
cdr3_aa: CASSRTGEGNTIYF
cdr3_nt: TGTGCCAGCTCACGGACAGGGGAAGGAAACACCATATATTTT

clone_size: -
d_call: TRBD1
v_call: TRBV6-6
j_call: TRBJ1-2
cdr3_aa: CASSYTSGTGNDYTF
cdr3_nt: TGTGCCAGCAGTTACACCTCCGGGACAGGGAATGACTACACCTTC

clone_size: -
d_call: -
v_call: TRBV11-2
j_call: TRBJ2-1
cdr3_aa: CASSLSVYNEQFF
cdr3_nt: TGTGCCAGCAGCTTAAGCGTCTACAATGAGCAGTTCTTC

clone_size: few
d_call: -
v_call: TRBV5-1
j_call: TRBJ1-3
cdr3_aa: CASSLAGRGSGNTIYF
cdr3_nt: TGCGCCAGCAGCTTGGCTGGCAGGGGATCTGGAAACACCATATATTTT

clone_size: -
d_call: TRBD1
v_call: TRBV14
j_call: TRBJ1-6
cdr3_aa: CASSVRTGGLSYNSPLHF
cdr3_nt: TGTGCCAGCAGCGTCCGGACAGGGGGCCTCTCCTATAATTCACCCCTCCACTTT

clone_size: -
d_call: -
v_call: TRBV2
j_call: TRBJ2-4
cdr3_aa: CASSGRGSKNIQYF
cdr3_nt: TGTGCCAGCAGTGGAAGAGGGTCCAAAAACATTCAGTACTTC

clone_size: -
d_call: -
v_call: TRBV6-5
j_call: TRBJ2-3
cdr3_aa: CASSDKGGLSF
cdr3_nt: TGTGCCAGCAGTGACAAAGGAGGGCTTTCCTTT

clone_size: once
d_call: -
v_call: TRBV27
j_call: TRBJ1-5
cdr3_aa: CASSFGRDQPQHF
cdr3_nt: TGTGCCAGCAGTTTTGGGAGGGATCAGCCCCAGCATTTT

clone_size: -
d_call: -
v_call: TRBV27
j_call: TRBJ2-7
cdr3_aa: CASSPSPPSFLYEQYF
cdr3_nt: TGTGCCAGCAGTCCCAGCCCACCTAGTTTCCTGTACGAGCAGTACTTC